Presented here are 8 T cell receptor beta chains from one specimen sequenced in a study of brain T cells in children with intractable seizures. Libraries were prepared by immunoSEQ multiplex PCR; TCRdb keeps only in-frame clonotypes and omits some of them. This sample has 340,000 or so clones, with about 93% found just once. The time point denotes: blood from clinic visit 5 months post-surgery; TSC patient then seizure free. This specimen consisted of peripheral blood, obtained 4 to 5 months after surgery. Every receptor here comes from a boy in the first two years of life with tuberous sclerosis and intractable seizures.

The chain has TRBV4-2 and TRBJ1-2; 7 positions agree with TRBD1. The germline V gene encodes CDR1 LGHNA and CDR2 YNFKEQ. The J segment lost 4 bases and the V segment lost 3 bases, leaving 23 bases of the junction unmatched. The CDR3 contains 20 residues. Here the CDR3 reads CASSQSDGRSRQGNVYGYTF. DNA of the CDR3: TGTGCCAGCAGCCAGTCTGACGGTCGAAGTAGACAGGGAAACGTCTATGGCTACACCTTC.

This rearrangement joins TRBV18 to TRBJ2-3; TRBD1 matches 7 bases. The V and J ends lost 3 bases and 2 bases, in that order; junction bases with no gene match: 8. Germline CDR1 and CDR2: KGHSH and LQKENI. The CDR3 runs to 16 residues. The CDR3 nucleotides are TGTGCCAGCTCACCTACAGGGGCCATTAACACAGATACGCAGTATTTT. Its protein is CASSPTGAINTDTQYF.

V gene TRBV7-2 combines with J gene TRBJ1-2; TRBD1 might be the D (6 bases). CDR3 length: 14 amino acids. V lost 3 bases, J lost 7 bases, and 15 bases lay in between. Per the germline V gene, CDR1 is SGHTA and CDR2 is FQGNSA. The CDR3 loop is CASSFGGAVGGYTF. CDR3 DNA: TGTGCCAGCAGCTTCGGGGGGGCCGTCGGTGGCTACACCTTC.

V gene TRBV19 combines with J gene TRBJ1-3, with D unclear. Trimming removed 5 bases at V and 0 bases at J, with 8 bases between. This CDR3 is built from 14 residues. Germline CDR1 and CDR2: LNHDA and SQIVND (reference sequence). The CDR3 DNA reads TGTGCCAGTAGTGACCTTGGCTCTGGAAACACCATATATTTT. This gives the protein CASSDLGSGNTIYF.

CDR3 nucleotides: TGTGCCAGCAGTTTAACCCAGGGGCATGAGCAGTTCTTC. Protein product: CASSLTQGHEQFF. This chain joins TRBV12-3 or TRBV12-4 and TRBJ2-1, with D possibly being TRBD1 (6 bases). With 2 bases removed from V and 8 bases from J, the gap between germline ends came to 10 bases. This CDR3 region has 13 residues.

This clone was seen once. The chain couples TRBV6-6 to TRBJ2-7; D is ambiguous. The CDR3 is 14 residues long. The germline V gene encodes CDR1 MNHNY and CDR2 SVGAGI (reference sequence). Trimming took 6 bases from V and 0 from J, leaving 12 bases between them. The CDR3: CASSQPTLSYEQYF. The CDR3 DNA follows: TGTGCCAGCAGCCAACCTACCCTCTCCTACGAGCAGTACTTC.

The chain joins TRBV6-4 to TRBJ2-1; 11 bases line up with TRBD2. Germline CDR1 reads MRHNA; CDR2 reads SNTAGT. V lost 0 bases and J lost 6; bases outside the gene matches: 7. This CDR3 spans 17 amino acids. CDR3 sequence: CASSDSPSGGQINEQFF. The CDR3 DNA is TGTGCCAGCAGTGACTCGCCTAGCGGGGGGCAAATCAATGAGCAGTTCTTC.

This rearrangement joins TRBV14 to TRBJ2-7, with D possibly being TRBD1 (5 bases). This CDR3 is 14 amino acids long. V shed 4 bases and J shed 6 bases, with 16 bases lying between them. Per the germline V gene, CDR1 is SGHDN and CDR2 is FVKESK. The CDR3 DNA reads as TGTGCCAGCAGCCCGACAGCCCTATCTACCGAGCAGTACTTC. As protein: CASSPTALSTEQYF.